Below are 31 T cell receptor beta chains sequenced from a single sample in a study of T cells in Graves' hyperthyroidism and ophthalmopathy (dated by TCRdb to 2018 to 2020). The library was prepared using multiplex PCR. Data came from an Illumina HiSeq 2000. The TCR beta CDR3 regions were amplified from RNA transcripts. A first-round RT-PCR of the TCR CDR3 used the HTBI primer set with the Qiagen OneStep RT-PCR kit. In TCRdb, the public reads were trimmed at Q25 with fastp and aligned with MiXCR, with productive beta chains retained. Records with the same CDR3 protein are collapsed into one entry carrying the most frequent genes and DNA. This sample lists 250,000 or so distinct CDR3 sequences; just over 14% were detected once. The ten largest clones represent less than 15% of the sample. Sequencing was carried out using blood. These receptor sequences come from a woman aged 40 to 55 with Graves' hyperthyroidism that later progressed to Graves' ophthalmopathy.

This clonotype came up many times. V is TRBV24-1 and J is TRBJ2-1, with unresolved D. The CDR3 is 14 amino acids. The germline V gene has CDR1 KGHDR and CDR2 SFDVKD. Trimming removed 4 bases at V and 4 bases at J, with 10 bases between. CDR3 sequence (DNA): TGTGCCACCAGTGACCCGGACGGTTACAATGAGCAGTTCTTC. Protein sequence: CATSDPDGYNEQFF.

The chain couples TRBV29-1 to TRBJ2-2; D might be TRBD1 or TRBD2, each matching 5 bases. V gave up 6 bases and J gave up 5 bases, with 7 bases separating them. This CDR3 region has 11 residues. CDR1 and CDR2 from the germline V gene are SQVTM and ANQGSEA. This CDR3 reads CSVGETGELFF. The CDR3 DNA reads TGCAGCGTGGGGGAAACCGGGGAGCTGTTTTTT.

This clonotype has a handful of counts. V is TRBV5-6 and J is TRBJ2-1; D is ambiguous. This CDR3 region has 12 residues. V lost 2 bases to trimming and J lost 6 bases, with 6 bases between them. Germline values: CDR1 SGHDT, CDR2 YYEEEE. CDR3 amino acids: CASSFPANEQFF. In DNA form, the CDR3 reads TGTGCCAGCAGCTTCCCAGCCAATGAGCAGTTCTTC.

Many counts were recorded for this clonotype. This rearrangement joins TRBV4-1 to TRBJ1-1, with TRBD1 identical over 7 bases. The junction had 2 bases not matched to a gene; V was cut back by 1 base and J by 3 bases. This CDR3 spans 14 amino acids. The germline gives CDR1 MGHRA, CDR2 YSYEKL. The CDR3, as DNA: TGCGCCAGCAGCCAAGGACAGGGTTACACTGAAGCTTTCTTT. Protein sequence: CASSQGQGYTEAFF.

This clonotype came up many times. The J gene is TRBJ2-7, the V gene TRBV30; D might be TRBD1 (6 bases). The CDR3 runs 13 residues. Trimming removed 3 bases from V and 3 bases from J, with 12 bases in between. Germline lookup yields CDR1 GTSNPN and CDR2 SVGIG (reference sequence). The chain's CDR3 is CAWSTGRGYEQYF. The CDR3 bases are TGTGCCTGGAGCACAGGGAGAGGCTACGAGCAGTACTTC.

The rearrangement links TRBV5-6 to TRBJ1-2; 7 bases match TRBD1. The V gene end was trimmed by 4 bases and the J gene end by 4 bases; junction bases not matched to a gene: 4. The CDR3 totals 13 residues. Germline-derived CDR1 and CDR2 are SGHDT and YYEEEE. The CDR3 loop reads CASSVGTAYGYTF. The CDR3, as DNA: TGTGCCAGCAGCGTCGGGACAGCCTATGGCTACACCTTC.

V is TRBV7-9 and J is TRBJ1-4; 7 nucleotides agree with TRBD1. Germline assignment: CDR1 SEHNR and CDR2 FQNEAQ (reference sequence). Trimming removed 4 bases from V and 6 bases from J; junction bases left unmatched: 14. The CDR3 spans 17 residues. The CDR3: CASSSSVRGQGDEKLFF. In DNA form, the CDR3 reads TGTGCCAGCAGCTCGTCGGTGAGGGGGCAGGGTGATGAAAAACTGTTTTTT.

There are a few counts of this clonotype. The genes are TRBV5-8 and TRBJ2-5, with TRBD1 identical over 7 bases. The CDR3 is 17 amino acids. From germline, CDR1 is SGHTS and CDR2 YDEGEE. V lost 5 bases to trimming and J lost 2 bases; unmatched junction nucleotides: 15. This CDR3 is CASRRGQAFSSQETQYF. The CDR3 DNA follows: TGTGCCAGCAGACGTGGACAGGCCTTCTCGAGTCAAGAGACCCAGTACTTC.

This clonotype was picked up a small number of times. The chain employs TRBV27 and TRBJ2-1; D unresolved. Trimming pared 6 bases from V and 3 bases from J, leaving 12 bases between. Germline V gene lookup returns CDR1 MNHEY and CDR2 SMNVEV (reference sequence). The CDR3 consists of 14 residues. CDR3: CASSHPAHYNEQFF. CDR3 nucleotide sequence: TGTGCCAGCAGCCATCCTGCGCACTACAATGAGCAGTTCTTC.

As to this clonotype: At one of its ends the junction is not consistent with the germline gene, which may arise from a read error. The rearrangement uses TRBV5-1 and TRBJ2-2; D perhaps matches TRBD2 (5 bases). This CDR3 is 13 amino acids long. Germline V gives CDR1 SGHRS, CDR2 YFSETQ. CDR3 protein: CASSLSNTGELLF. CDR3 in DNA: TGCGCCAGCAGCTTATCGAACACCGGGGAGCTGCTTTTT.

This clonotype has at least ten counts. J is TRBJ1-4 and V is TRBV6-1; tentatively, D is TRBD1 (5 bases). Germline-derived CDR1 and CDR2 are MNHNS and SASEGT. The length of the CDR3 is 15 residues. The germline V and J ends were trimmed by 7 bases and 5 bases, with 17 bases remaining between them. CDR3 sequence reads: CASKEISGRNEKLFF. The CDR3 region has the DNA TGTGCCAGCAAGGAAATTTCGGGGCGAAATGAAAAACTGTTTTTT.

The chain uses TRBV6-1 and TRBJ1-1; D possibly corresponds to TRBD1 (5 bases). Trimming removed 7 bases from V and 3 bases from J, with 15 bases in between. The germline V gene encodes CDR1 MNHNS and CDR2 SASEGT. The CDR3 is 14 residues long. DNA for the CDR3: TGTGCCAGCACCCGTTACCGAGGGGACACTGAAGCTTTCTTT. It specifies CASTRYRGDTEAFF.

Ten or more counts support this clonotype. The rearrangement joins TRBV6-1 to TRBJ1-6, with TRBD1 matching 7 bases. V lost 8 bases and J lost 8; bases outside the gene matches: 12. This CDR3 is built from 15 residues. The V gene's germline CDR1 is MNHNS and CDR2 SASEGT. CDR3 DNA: TGTGCCAGCCACCCGGGACAGTCGCCTCATTCACCCCTCCACTTT. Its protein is CASHPGQSPHSPLHF.

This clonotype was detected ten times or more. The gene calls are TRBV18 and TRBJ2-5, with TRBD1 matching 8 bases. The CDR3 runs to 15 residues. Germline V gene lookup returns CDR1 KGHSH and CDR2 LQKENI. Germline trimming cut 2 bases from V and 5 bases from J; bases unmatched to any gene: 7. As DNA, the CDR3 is TGTGCCAGCTCACCAGTCCAGGGGGCCTGGGAGACCCAGTACTTC. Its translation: CASSPVQGAWETQYF.

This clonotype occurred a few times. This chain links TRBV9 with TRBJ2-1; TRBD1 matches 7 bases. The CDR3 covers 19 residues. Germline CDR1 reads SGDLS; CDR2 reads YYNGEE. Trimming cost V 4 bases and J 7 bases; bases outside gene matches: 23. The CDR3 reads CASSPHGGGDRAAGNEQFF. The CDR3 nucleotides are TGTGCCAGCAGCCCTCATGGTGGTGGAGACAGGGCCGCAGGGAATGAGCAGTTCTTC. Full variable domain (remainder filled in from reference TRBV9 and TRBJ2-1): DSGVTQTPKHLITATGQRVTLRCSPRSGDLSVYWYQQSLDQGLQFLIQYYNGEERAKGNILERFSAQQFPDLHSELNLSSLELGDSALYFCASSPHGGGDRAAGNEQFFGPGTRLTVL.

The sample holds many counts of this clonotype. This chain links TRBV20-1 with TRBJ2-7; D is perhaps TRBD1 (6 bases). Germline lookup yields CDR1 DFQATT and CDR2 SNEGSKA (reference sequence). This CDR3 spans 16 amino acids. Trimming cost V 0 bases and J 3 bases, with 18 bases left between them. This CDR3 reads CSARDPIRGPDYEQYF. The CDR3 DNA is TGCAGTGCTAGAGACCCCATCAGGGGCCCCGACTACGAGCAGTACTTC.

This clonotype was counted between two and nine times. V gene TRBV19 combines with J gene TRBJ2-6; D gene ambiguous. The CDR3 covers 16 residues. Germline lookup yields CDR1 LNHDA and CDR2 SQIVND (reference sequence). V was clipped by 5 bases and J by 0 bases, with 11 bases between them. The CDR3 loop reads CASSPDWGSGANVLTF. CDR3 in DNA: TGTGCCAGTAGTCCCGACTGGGGCTCTGGGGCCAACGTCCTGACTTTC.

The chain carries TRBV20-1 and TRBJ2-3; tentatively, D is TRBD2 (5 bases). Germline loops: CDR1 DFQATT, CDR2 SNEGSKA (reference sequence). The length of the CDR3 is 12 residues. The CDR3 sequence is CRPGRNTDTQYF. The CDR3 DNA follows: TGCAGACCGGGAAGGAACACAGATACGCAGTATTTT.

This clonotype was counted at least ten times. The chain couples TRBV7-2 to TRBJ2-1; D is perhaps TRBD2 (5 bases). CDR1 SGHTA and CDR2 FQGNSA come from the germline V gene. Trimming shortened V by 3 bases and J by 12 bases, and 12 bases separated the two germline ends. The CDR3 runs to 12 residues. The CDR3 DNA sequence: TGTGCCAGCAGCTTTATCGGCCGGGGGCAGTTCTTC. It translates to CASSFIGRGQFF.

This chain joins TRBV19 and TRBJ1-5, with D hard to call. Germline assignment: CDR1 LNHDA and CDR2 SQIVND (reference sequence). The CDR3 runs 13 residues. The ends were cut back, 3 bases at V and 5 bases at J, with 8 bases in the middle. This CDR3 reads CASSIGLHQPQHF. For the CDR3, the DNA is TGTGCCAGTAGTATTGGGTTACATCAGCCCCAGCATTTT.

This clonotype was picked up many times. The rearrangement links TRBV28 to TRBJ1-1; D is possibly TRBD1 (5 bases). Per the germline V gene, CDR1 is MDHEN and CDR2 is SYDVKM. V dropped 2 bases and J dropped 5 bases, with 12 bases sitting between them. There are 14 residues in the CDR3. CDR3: CASSLISQGTEAFF. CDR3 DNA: TGTGCCAGCAGTTTAATATCTCAGGGAACTGAAGCTTTCTTT.

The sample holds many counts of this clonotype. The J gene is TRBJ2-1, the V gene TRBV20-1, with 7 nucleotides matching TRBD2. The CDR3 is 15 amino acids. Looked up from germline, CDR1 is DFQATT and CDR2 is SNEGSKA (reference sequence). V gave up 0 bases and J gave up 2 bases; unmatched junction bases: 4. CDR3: CSAREGTTTYNEQFF. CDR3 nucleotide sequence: TGCAGTGCTAGAGAAGGGACTACTACCTACAATGAGCAGTTCTTC.

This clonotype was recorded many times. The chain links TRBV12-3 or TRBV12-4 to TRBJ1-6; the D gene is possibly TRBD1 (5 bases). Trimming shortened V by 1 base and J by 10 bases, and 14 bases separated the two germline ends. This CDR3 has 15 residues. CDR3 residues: CASSLGPGRGSPLHF. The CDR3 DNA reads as TGTGCCAGCAGTTTAGGCCCGGGACGTGGGTCACCCCTCCACTTT.

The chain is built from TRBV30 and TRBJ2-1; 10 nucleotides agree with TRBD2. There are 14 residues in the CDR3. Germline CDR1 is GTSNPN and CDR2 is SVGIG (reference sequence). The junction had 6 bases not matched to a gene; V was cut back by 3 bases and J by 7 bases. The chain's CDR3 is CAWRTIAGGNEQFF. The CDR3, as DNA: TGTGCCTGGAGGACTATAGCGGGAGGTAATGAGCAGTTCTTC.

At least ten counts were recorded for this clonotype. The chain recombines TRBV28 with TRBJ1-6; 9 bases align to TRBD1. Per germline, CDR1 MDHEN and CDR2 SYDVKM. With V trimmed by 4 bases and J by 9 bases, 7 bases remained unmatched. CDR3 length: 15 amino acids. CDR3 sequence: CASSSAGQGVSPLHF. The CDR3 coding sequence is TGTGCCAGCAGTTCCGCGGGACAGGGTGTTTCACCCCTCCACTTT. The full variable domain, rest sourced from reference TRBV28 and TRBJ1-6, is DVKVTQSSRYLVKRTGEKVFLECVQDMDHENMFWYRQDPGLGLRLIYFSYDVKMKEKGDIPEGYSVSREKKERFSLILESASTNQTSMYLCASSSAGQGVSPLHFGNGTRLTVT.

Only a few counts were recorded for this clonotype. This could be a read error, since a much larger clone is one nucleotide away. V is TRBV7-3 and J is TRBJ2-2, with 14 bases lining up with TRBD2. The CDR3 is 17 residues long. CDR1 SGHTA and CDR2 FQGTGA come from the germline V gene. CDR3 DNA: TGTGTCAGCAGCCAGGGACTAGCGGGAGTAAACACCGGGGAGCTGTTTTTT. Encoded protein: CVSSQGLAGVNTGELFF.

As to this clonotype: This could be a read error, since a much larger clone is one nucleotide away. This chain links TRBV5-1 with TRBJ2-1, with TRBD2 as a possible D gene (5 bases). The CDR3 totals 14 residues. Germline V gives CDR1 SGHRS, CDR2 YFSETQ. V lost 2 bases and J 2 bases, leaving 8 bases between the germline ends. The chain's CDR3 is CASSFTRPYNEQFF. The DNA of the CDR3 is TGCGCCAGCAGCTTTACTAGACCCTACAATGAGCAGTTCTTC.

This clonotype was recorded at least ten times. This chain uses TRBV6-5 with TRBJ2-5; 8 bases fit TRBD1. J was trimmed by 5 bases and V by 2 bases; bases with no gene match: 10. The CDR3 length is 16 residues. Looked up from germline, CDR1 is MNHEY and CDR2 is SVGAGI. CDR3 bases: TGTGCCAGCAGTTACCCAACTGGACAGGGTATGGAGACCCAGTACTTC. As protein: CASSYPTGQGMETQYF.

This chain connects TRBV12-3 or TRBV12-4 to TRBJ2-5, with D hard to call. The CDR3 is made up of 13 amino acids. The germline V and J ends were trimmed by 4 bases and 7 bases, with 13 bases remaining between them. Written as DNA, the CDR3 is TGTGCCAGCAGTTCCGACATCTCAGGGACCCAGTACTTC. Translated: CASSSDISGTQYF.

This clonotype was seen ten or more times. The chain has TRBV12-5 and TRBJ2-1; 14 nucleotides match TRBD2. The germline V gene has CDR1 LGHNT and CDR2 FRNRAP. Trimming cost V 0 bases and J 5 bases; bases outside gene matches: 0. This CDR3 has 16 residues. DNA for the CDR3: TGTGCTAGTGGTTTGGTGACTAGCGGGAGGGACAATGAGCAGTTCTTC. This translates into CASGLVTSGRDNEQFF.

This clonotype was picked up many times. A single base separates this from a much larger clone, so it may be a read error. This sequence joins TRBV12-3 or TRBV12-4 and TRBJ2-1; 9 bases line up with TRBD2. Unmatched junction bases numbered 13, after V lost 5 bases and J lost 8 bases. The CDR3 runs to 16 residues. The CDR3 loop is CASSLWGASGNYEQFF. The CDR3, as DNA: TGTGCCAGCAGTCTGTGGGGGGCTAGCGGGAACTATGAGCAGTTCTTC.